Below are 8 T cell receptor beta chains sequenced from a single sample in a study of Ad26.COV2.S vaccination and SARS-CoV-2 variants. Treatment meaning: roughly 18 received Ad26.COV2.S at low or high dose, single or two shots; about 5 received placebo; per-sample allocation not given. The investigators took samples on day 63 after the first vaccine or placebo injection. Generated by immunoSEQ multiplex PCR, the TCRdb table keeps only in-frame clones and is missing some. This table has about 420,000 clones, 88% appearing once. The sample was peripheral blood, taken in a trial of Ad26.COV2.S vaccine versus placebo. The origin of the receptors is a person aged 18-65 years who received the Ad26.COV2.S COVID-19 vaccine or a placebo.

V and J are TRBV6-2 or TRBV6-3 and TRBJ2-5; D not certain. The V and J ends lost 8 bases and 7 bases respectively, with 11 bases between them. Germline CDR1 reads MNHEY; CDR2 reads SVGEGT. This CDR3 is built from 11 residues. CDR3 nucleotide sequence: TGTGCCAGCGGTTTGGTTGTGACCCAGTACTTC. It specifies CASGLVVTQYF.

V gene TRBV28 combines with J gene TRBJ1-2, with a tentative D call TRBD1 (6 bases). Germline values: CDR1 MDHEN, CDR2 SYDVKM. This CDR3 has 15 residues. V gave up 5 bases and J gave up 0 bases, with 13 bases separating them. In DNA, the CDR3 is TGTGCCAGCAGTCAGGATGGGGGCCCTAACTATGGCTACACCTTC. This translates into CASSQDGGPNYGYTF.

This sequence joins TRBV5-5 and TRBJ2-6; 10 nucleotides align to TRBD1. CDR3 length equals 20 residues. J lost 3 bases, V lost 3 bases, and 15 bases had no gene match. Germline V gene sequence: CDR1 SGHKS, CDR2 YYEKEE (reference sequence). The CDR3 coding sequence is TGTGCCAGCAGCTCACCCCGGGACAGGGGTTTTTTATTTGGGGCCAACGTCCTGACTTTC. Translated, it gives CASSSPRDRGFLFGANVLTF.

V and J are TRBV9 and TRBJ1-1; 12 bases fit TRBD1. The V and J ends lost 1 base and 7 bases, in that order; junction bases with no gene match: 11. The germline CDR1 and CDR2 sequences are SGDLS and YYNGEE. CDR3 length: 17 residues. The CDR3 reads CASSVTGQGAVLNEAFF. The CDR3 DNA reads TGTGCCAGCAGCGTAACGGGACAGGGGGCGGTTTTGAATGAAGCTTTCTTT. Combining the CDR3 with reference TRBV9 and TRBJ1-1 gives the whole variable domain DSGVTQTPKHLITATGQRVTLRCSPRSGDLSVYWYQQSLDQGLQFLIQYYNGEERAKGNILERFSAQQFPDLHSELNLSSLELGDSALYFCASSVTGQGAVLNEAFFGQGTRLTVV.

V and J are TRBV3-1 (or the pseudogene TRBV3-2) and TRBJ1-3; D unresolved. V was pared by 1 base and J by 3 bases, with 10 bases between. CDR1 LGHDT and CDR2 YNNKEL come from the germline V gene (reference sequence). The CDR3 runs 15 residues. The CDR3 spells CASSQASDVGNTIYF. CDR3 nucleotides: TGTGCCAGCAGCCAAGCGTCAGACGTTGGAAACACCATATATTTT.

The genes are TRBV20-1 and TRBJ2-1; no firm D call. This CDR3 has 11 amino acids. CDR1 DFQATT and CDR2 SNEGSKA come from the germline V gene (reference sequence). Trimming stripped 3 bases from V and 10 bases from J, with 10 bases between. CDR3: CSASRVGEQFF. For the CDR3, the DNA is TGCAGTGCTAGTAGGGTCGGGGAGCAGTTCTTC.

The V gene is TRBV6-5, the J gene TRBJ1-1; D gene uncertain. Trimming pared 11 bases from V and 4 bases from J, leaving 11 bases between. This CDR3 is built from 11 residues. The V gene's germline CDR1 is MNHEY and CDR2 SVGAGI. CDR3 protein: CAGRVGTEAFF. The DNA for the CDR3 is TGTGCCGGGCGGGTGGGCACTGAAGCTTTCTTT.

The chain has TRBV6-1 and TRBJ1-2, with D perhaps matching TRBD1 (5 bases). CDR1 and CDR2 from the germline V gene are MNHNS and SASEGT. With 4 bases removed from V and 2 bases from J, the gap between germline ends came to 20 bases. The CDR3 runs to 17 residues. The CDR3 sequence is CASSARGTDPGNYGYTF. For the CDR3, the DNA is TGTGCCAGCAGTGCGAGGGGCACAGATCCAGGGAACTATGGCTACACCTTC.